Below are 21 T cell receptor beta chains sequenced from a single sample in a study of vaccination and CD4 T cells after COVID-19. The antigens for these receptors are not known. With the Oncomine TCR Beta short-read assay, DNA from cultured CD4+ T cells was sequenced. Each CDR3 protein gets one entry after TCRdb re-called the PCR reads with MiXCR. The sample lists about 14,000 distinct CDR3 sequences; 40% to 55% were seen once. Documented treatment: approximately 9-day PBMC culture with coronavirus spike peptide pools or control peptides (ViraFEST assay). This specimen was CD4+ T cells from blood, cultured in vitro, taken after SARS-CoV-2 vaccination. These receptor sequences come from a human donor who had recovered from COVID-19.

This CDR3 reads CASSPMGLAGGPVMVETQYF. As DNA, the CDR3 is TGCGCCAGCAGCCCGATGGGACTAGCGGGAGGGCCCGTTATGGTAGAGACCCAGTACTTC. The V call is TRBV4-1, the J call TRBJ2-5; 16 bases align to TRBD2. Losses at the gene ends were 4 bases for V and 4 bases for J; bases not matched to a gene: 15. This CDR3 has 20 residues. Germline V CDR1 and CDR2: MGHRA, YSYEKL.

A few counts support this clonotype. This chain connects TRBV6-2 or TRBV6-3 to TRBJ1-1; no definite D call. This CDR3 is built from 16 residues. Germline CDR1 MNHEY, CDR2 SVGEGT. V shed 0 bases and J shed 1 base, with 12 bases lying between them. CDR3: CASSYSYRTANTEAFF. The CDR3 DNA reads TGTGCCAGCAGTTACTCGTACCGGACGGCGAACACTGAAGCTTTCTTT.

The chain recombines TRBV20-1 with TRBJ2-1, with TRBD1 identical over 8 bases. Germline V gene sequence: CDR1 DFQATT, CDR2 SNEGSKA (reference sequence). With 5 bases clipped from V and 7 bases from J, the junction kept 10 bases outside the gene matches. The CDR3 contains 14 residues. The CDR3 sequence is CSAYTGGGANEQFF. CDR3 DNA sequence: TGCAGTGCTTATACAGGGGGAGGAGCGAATGAGCAGTTCTTC.

The rearrangement uses TRBV2 and TRBJ2-7, with D unresolved. V lost 9 bases to trimming and J lost 4 bases, with 13 bases between them. The CDR3 loop spans 12 amino acids. Germline V CDR1 and CDR2: SNHLY, FYNNEI. The CDR3 coding sequence is TGTGCCAGTAAGGCCCGGGCGTACGAGCAGTACTTC. Translation: CASKARAYEQYF.

The rearrangement uses TRBV20-1 and TRBJ2-5; D gene ambiguous. Germline CDR1 DFQATT, CDR2 SNEGSKA (reference sequence). The CDR3 totals 11 residues. Trimming took off 1 base at V and 1 base at J, with 1 base between the two ends. The CDR3 nucleotides are TGCAGTGCTAGAGGCCAAGAGACCCAGTACTTC. Translation: CSARGQETQYF.

The V gene is TRBV6-2 or TRBV6-3, the J gene TRBJ1-3; 7 bases are shared with TRBD1. Germline assignment: CDR1 MNHEY and CDR2 SVGEGT. V lost 2 bases, J lost 0 bases, and 7 bases stayed unmatched. The CDR3 contains 17 residues. The CDR3 DNA is TGTGCCAGCAGTTACCAGGGACAGACCACCTCTGGAAACACCATATATTTT. Translation: CASSYQGQTTSGNTIYF.

The table lists this clonotype with a few counts. The J gene is TRBJ1-2, the V gene TRBV15, with D uncertain. Germline lookup yields CDR1 LNHNV and CDR2 YYDKDF (reference sequence). The ends were cut back, 6 bases at V and 6 bases at J, with 17 bases in the middle. The CDR3 length is 14 residues. This CDR3 reads CATSSRVQWDGYTF. As DNA, the CDR3 is TGTGCCACCAGTTCGCGCGTCCAATGGGATGGCTACACCTTC.

The V call is TRBV7-2, the J call TRBJ1-3; D unresolved. The CDR3 has 15 amino acids. Germline lookup yields CDR1 SGHTA and CDR2 FQGNSA. Trimming cost V 1 base and J 0 bases, with 7 bases left between them. CDR3: CASSLGSGSGNTIYF. CDR3 bases: TGTGCCAGCAGCTTAGGAAGTGGCTCTGGAAACACCATATATTTT.

This clonotype has only a few counts. The rearrangement joins TRBV6-1 to TRBJ2-3; D might be TRBD1 (6 bases). This CDR3 has 12 residues. The germline CDR1 and CDR2 sequences are MNHNS and SASEGT. Trimming removed 6 bases at V and 6 bases at J, with 10 bases between. As DNA, the CDR3 is TGTGCCAGCAGAGTCACAGGGGATACGCAGTATTTT. Protein product: CASRVTGDTQYF.

This clonotype is a singleton in its sample. The chain couples TRBV2 to TRBJ2-5, with 8 nucleotides matching TRBD2. Germline CDR1 is SNHLY and CDR2 is FYNNEI. This CDR3 contains 16 residues. J lost 5 bases, V lost 5 bases, and 13 bases had no gene match. The chain's CDR3 is CASSLTGSGSMETQYF. The DNA of the CDR3 is TGTGCCAGCAGTCTCACCGGGAGCGGGAGTATGGAGACCCAGTACTTC.

J is TRBJ2-1 and V is TRBV6-1, with D tentatively TRBD1 or TRBD2 (7 bases each). CDR1 is MNHNS, CDR2 SASEGT, per germline. This CDR3 is 14 amino acids long. Trimming removed 6 bases from V and 10 bases from J, with 19 bases in between. Written as DNA, the CDR3 is TGTGCCAGCAGCGACGGCTACAGGGGAGGGGAGCAGTTCTTC. It translates to CASSDGYRGGEQFF.

The chain is built from TRBV11-2 and TRBJ2-3, with 7 nucleotides matching TRBD2. Germline loops: CDR1 SGHAT, CDR2 FQNNGV. This CDR3 has 17 amino acids. V shed 5 bases, J shed 4 bases, and the junction held 15 bases outside the gene matches. The DNA of the CDR3 is TGTGCCAGCAGCCCCCGCCCGGGACTATTTTCTCCAGATACGCAGTATTTT. The encoded protein is CASSPRPGLFSPDTQYF.

This clonotype has a handful of counts. The chain recombines TRBV19 with TRBJ1-5, with no clear D. V shed 8 bases and J shed 3 bases, with 26 bases lying between them. Germline CDR1 reads LNHDA; CDR2 reads SQIVND (reference sequence). The CDR3 extends over 18 amino acids. The CDR3 DNA is TGTGCCAGTCACCCGAAACCGGGAGTGGCGCTACACAATCAGCCCCAGCATTTT. It yields the protein CASHPKPGVALHNQPQHF.

V usage is TRBV7-6 and J usage is TRBJ2-3; no firm D call. Trimming cost V 5 bases and J 2 bases, with 14 bases left between them. The germline V gene has CDR1 SGHVS and CDR2 FNYEAQ. The length of the CDR3 is 15 residues. CDR3 in amino acids: CASSPSWDDTDTQYF. The CDR3 region has the DNA TGTGCCAGCAGCCCGAGTTGGGATGACACAGATACGCAGTATTTT.

This clonotype has a handful of counts. CDR3: CASTHRENIQYF. DNA of the CDR3: TGTGCCAGCACCCACAGGGAAAACATTCAGTACTTC. V gene TRBV7-9 combines with J gene TRBJ2-4; D is perhaps TRBD1 (6 bases). The CDR3 has 12 amino acids. V lost 7 bases, J lost 5 bases, and 9 bases lay in between. Germline V gene data show CDR1 as SEHNR and CDR2 as FQNEAQ (reference sequence).

The gene calls are TRBV11-2 and TRBJ2-3; D perhaps matches TRBD2 (6 bases). There are 13 residues in the CDR3. CDR1 and CDR2 from the germline V gene are SGHAT and FQNNGV. V was pared by 6 bases and J by 7 bases, with 14 bases between. CDR3 DNA sequence: TGTGCCAGCAGTCCAGTTGGGAGGAATACGCAGTATTTT. Translation: CASSPVGRNTQYF.

This chain connects TRBV6-1 to TRBJ1-2, with D uncertain. Germline V gene data show CDR1 as MNHNS and CDR2 as SASEGT. V was trimmed by 8 bases and J by 5 bases, leaving 12 bases between them. The CDR3 has 12 amino acids. This CDR3 is CASLSDSYGYTF. CDR3 nucleotide sequence: TGTGCCAGCTTATCAGATTCTTATGGCTACACCTTC.

This clonotype showed up just a few times. One junction end disagrees with the germline gene, perhaps due to a read error. This CDR3 reads CASSRTLRRQGLETQYF. The CDR3 bases are TGTGCTAGCAGCCGAACCTTACGTAGACAGGGCTTGGAGACCCAGTACTTC. The chain uses TRBV7-7 and TRBJ2-5, with 7 positions matching TRBD1. The CDR3 sequence is 17 residues long. The V gene's germline CDR1 is SSHAT and CDR2 FNYEAQ (reference sequence). The whole variable domain, remainder taken from reference TRBV7-7 and TRBJ2-5, is GAGVSQSPRYKVTKRGQDVTLRCDPISSHATLYWYQQALGQGPEFLTYFNYEAQPDKSGLPSDRFSAERPEGSISTLTIQRTEQRDSAMYRCASSRTLRRQGLETQYFGPGTRLLVL.

This clonotype was found a few times. This chain joins TRBV6-1 and TRBJ2-5, with D perhaps matching TRBD2 (6 bases). The germline gives CDR1 MNHNS, CDR2 SASEGT. V lost 6 bases to trimming and J lost 2 bases, with 10 bases between them. The CDR3 has 13 residues. CDR3 loop: CASRRDLQETQYF. Here the CDR3 DNA reads TGTGCCAGCAGGCGGGACTTGCAAGAGACCCAGTACTTC.

In its sample, this clonotype was seen once. The V gene is TRBV20-1, the J gene TRBJ2-7; D ambiguous. The V gene lost 0 bases and the J gene lost 2 bases, with 11 bases spanning the gap. The germline CDR1 and CDR2 sequences are DFQATT and SNEGSKA (reference sequence). The CDR3 covers 14 residues. The DNA of the CDR3 is TGCAGTGCTAGAGATGTATCAAAGCCCTACGAGCAGTACTTC. It specifies CSARDVSKPYEQYF.

The gene calls are TRBV5-1 and TRBJ2-1; TRBD2 aligns across 8 bases. This CDR3 spans 16 amino acids. CDR1 is SGHRS, CDR2 YFSETQ, per germline. V gave up 4 bases and J gave up 9 bases; unmatched junction bases: 15. Here the CDR3 DNA reads TGCGCCAGCAGCAGGGGCGCGAGCGGGAGTATGGTTGAGCAGTTCTTC. This encodes CASSRGASGSMVEQFF.